What follows are 27 T cell receptor beta chains derived from one specimen sequenced in a study of Ad26.COV2.S vaccination and SARS-CoV-2 variants (dated by TCRdb to about 2021). Library generation was performed with the immunoSEQ multiplex PCR assay. TCRdb re-hosts the immuneACCESS table, in-frame sequences only. Its copies lack some clones; in the studies checked, an unresolved V gene accounts for under half of them, and the cause for the rest is not known. A total of 350,000 to 550,000 clones appear in this sample, roughly nine tenths of them only once. The ten largest clones capture about 2.7% of the sample. The intended sense of this specimen's treatment or condition label: around 19 received Ad26.COV2.S at low or high dose, single or two shots; about five received placebo; per-sample allocation not given. Repertoires of vaccine and placebo recipients were sequenced from samples taken on day 63 after the first injection.

The sample here was peripheral blood, taken in a trial of Ad26.COV2.S vaccine versus placebo. Source of these receptors: a person aged 18-65 years who received the Ad26.COV2.S COVID-19 vaccine or a placebo.

This chain uses TRBV7-2 with TRBJ1-5, with D perhaps matching TRBD1 (6 bases). Trimming cost V 5 bases and J 1 base, with 9 bases left between them. The CDR3 is 14 amino acids. Germline-derived CDR1 and CDR2 are SGHTA and FQGNSA. The CDR3 sequence: CASSVQGSNQPQHF. In DNA form, the CDR3 reads TGTGCCAGCAGCGTTCAGGGGAGCAATCAGCCCCAGCATTTT.

The V call is TRBV6-5, the J call TRBJ2-1; 7 bases match TRBD2. Germline V gene sequence: CDR1 MNHEY, CDR2 SVGAGI. This CDR3 is built from 13 residues. After removal of 9 bases from V and 8 bases from J, the junction contained 10 bases not matched to a gene. CDR3 region: CARGEGGSDEQFF. The CDR3 DNA sequence: TGTGCCAGAGGTGAGGGCGGGAGTGATGAGCAGTTCTTC.

The chain recombines TRBV27 with TRBJ1-5; a weak D match, TRBD1 (5 bases). Looked up from germline, CDR1 is MNHEY and CDR2 is SMNVEV (reference sequence). Trimming removed 5 bases from V and 3 bases from J, with 17 bases in between. The CDR3 loop spans 16 amino acids. CDR3 residues: CASSPMGRTHNQPQHF. The DNA for the CDR3 is TGTGCCAGCAGTCCTATGGGGCGGACCCACAATCAGCCCCAGCATTTT.

The gene calls are TRBV10-3 and TRBJ1-2, with TRBD1 as a possible D gene (5 bases). CDR3 size: 12 residues. The ends were cut back, 4 bases at V and 4 bases at J, with 7 bases in the middle. The germline V gene encodes CDR1 ENHRY and CDR2 SYGVKD. DNA for the CDR3: TGTGCCATCAGTGGACAGTTCTATGGCTACACCTTC. Translating gives CAISGQFYGYTF.

This clone was seen only a few times. The chain has TRBV5-1 and TRBJ2-2; D call uncertain. Germline values: CDR1 SGHRS, CDR2 YFSETQ. V gave up 4 bases and J gave up 4 bases, with 11 bases separating them. The CDR3 extends over 14 amino acids. The CDR3 protein is CASSRQPVTGELFF. DNA of the CDR3: TGCGCCAGCAGCCGGCAGCCCGTCACCGGGGAGCTGTTTTTT.

This rearrangement joins TRBV18 to TRBJ1-1; TRBD1 agrees at 7 bases. V lost 3 bases to trimming and J lost 5 bases; unmatched junction nucleotides: 6. Germline values: CDR1 KGHSH, CDR2 LQKENI. The length of the CDR3 is 14 residues. Here the CDR3 reads CASSPNRGETEAFF. Here the CDR3 DNA reads TGTGCCAGCTCACCCAACAGGGGAGAAACTGAAGCTTTCTTT. The full variable domain, with the rest looked up from reference TRBV18 and TRBJ1-1, is NAGVMQNPRHLVRRRGQEARLRCSPMKGHSHVYWYRQLPEEGLKFMVYLQKENIIDESGMPKERFSAEFPKEGPSILRIQQVVRGDSAAYFCASSPNRGETEAFFGQGTRLTVV.

The chain is built from TRBV7-9 and TRBJ2-7; D possibly corresponds to TRBD1 (5 bases). The CDR3 has 17 residues. V was cut by 2 bases and J by 3 bases, with 20 bases left in between. The germline CDR1 and CDR2 sequences are SEHNR and FQNEAQ (reference sequence). The CDR3 coding sequence is TGTGCCAGCAGCTTATACTACGGTCGACAGAACCGCTACGAGCAGTACTTC. It yields the protein CASSLYYGRQNRYEQYF.

The chain uses TRBV3-1 (or the pseudogene TRBV3-2) and TRBJ1-1; the D is unclear. CDR1 is LGHDT, CDR2 YNNKEL, per germline (reference sequence). The V gene lost 3 bases and the J gene lost 3 bases, with 8 bases spanning the gap. CDR3 length equals 13 residues. This CDR3 is CASSHRLDTEAFF. The CDR3 coding sequence is TGTGCCAGCAGCCATCGGTTGGACACTGAAGCTTTCTTT.

The V gene is TRBV11-3, the J gene TRBJ2-7; possible D gene TRBD1, 5 bases. Germline V lookup: CDR1 SGHNT, CDR2 YENEEA. The CDR3 sequence is 12 residues long. Trimming pared 0 bases from V and 5 bases from J, leaving 5 bases between. CDR3 sequence (DNA): TGTGCCAGCAGCTTAGAGGACAACGAGCAGTACGTC. It translates to CASSLEDNEQYV.

The V call is TRBV7-2, the J call TRBJ2-7; TRBD1 agrees at 7 bases. The CDR3 has 14 residues. V trimming: 6 bases; J trimming: 0 bases; junction bases outside the gene matches: 5. Germline V gene sequence: CDR1 SGHTA, CDR2 FQGNSA. CDR3 sequence: CASRRRDSSYEQYF. DNA for the CDR3: TGTGCCAGCAGACGCCGGGACAGCTCCTACGAGCAGTACTTC. Looking up the rest from reference TRBV7-2 and TRBJ2-7 gives the full variable domain: GAGVSQSPSNKVTEKGKDVELRCDPISGHTALYWYRQSLGQGLEFLIYFQGNSAPDKSGLPSDRFSAERTGGSVSTLTIQRTQQEDSAVYLCASRRRDSSYEQYFGPGTRLTVT.

This chain joins TRBV27 and TRBJ2-1; no clear D gene. CDR3 length: 13 residues. Trimming stripped 3 bases from V and 3 bases from J, with 6 bases between. The germline V gene has CDR1 MNHEY and CDR2 SMNVEV (reference sequence). In DNA, the CDR3 is TGTGCCAGCAGTTTTTTCCGCTACAATGAGCAGTTCTTC. Protein: CASSFFRYNEQFF.

V is TRBV28 and J is TRBJ1-3; D unresolved. The CDR3 loop spans 16 amino acids. Trimming removed 6 bases at V and 0 bases at J, with 15 bases between. The germline V gene has CDR1 MDHEN and CDR2 SYDVKM. As DNA, the CDR3 is TGTGCCAGCAGACCAATCGGACTGAGCTCTGGAAACACCATATATTTT. It is translated as CASRPIGLSSGNTIYF.

This clone was detected once. CDR3 amino acids: CASSFSPSEGPGYTF. CDR3 nucleotides: TGCGCCAGCAGCTTTTCACCATCCGAAGGCCCTGGCTACACCTTC. V gene TRBV5-1 combines with J gene TRBJ1-2; D ambiguous. Germline values: CDR1 SGHRS, CDR2 YFSETQ. The CDR3 runs 15 residues. V lost 2 bases, J lost 7 bases, and 18 bases lay in between.

The CDR3 spells CAWSYYNEQFF. CDR3 nucleotide sequence: TGTGCCTGGAGTTACTACAATGAGCAGTTCTTC. V usage is TRBV30 and J usage is TRBJ2-1; D unclear. This CDR3 has 11 amino acids. V lost 2 bases, J lost 3 bases, and 2 bases lay in between. Germline V CDR1 and CDR2: GTSNPN, SVGIG (reference sequence).

The V call is TRBV11-2, the J call TRBJ1-2; D not resolved. The CDR3 has 13 residues. Per the germline V gene, CDR1 is SGHAT and CDR2 is FQNNGV. V dropped 4 bases and J dropped 5 bases, with 11 bases sitting between them. Here the CDR3 reads CASSSWKSYGYTF. The CDR3 nucleotides are TGTGCCAGCAGCTCCTGGAAGTCATATGGCTACACCTTC.

This chain connects TRBV7-9 to TRBJ1-3; 7 nucleotides match TRBD1. CDR1 and CDR2 from the germline V gene are SEHNR and FQNEAQ (reference sequence). This CDR3 comprises 14 residues. V lost 5 bases and J lost 1; bases outside the gene matches: 2. CDR3: CASSPGGSGNTIYF. CDR3 bases: TGTGCCAGCAGCCCAGGGGGATCTGGAAACACCATATATTTT.

The chain joins TRBV18 to TRBJ1-1; D perhaps matches TRBD1 (6 bases). CDR1 is KGHSH, CDR2 LQKENI, per germline. CDR3 length: 14 residues. Trimming cost V 2 bases and J 6 bases, with 13 bases left between them. CDR3 in DNA: TGTGCCAGCTCACCAAGACAGGAGATGCCTGAAGCTTTCTTT. Encoded protein: CASSPRQEMPEAFF.

V gene TRBV6-5 combines with J gene TRBJ1-1, with TRBD1 identical over 8 bases. Looked up from germline, CDR1 is MNHEY and CDR2 is SVGAGI. After removal of 5 bases from V and 1 base from J, the junction contained 3 bases not matched to a gene. There are 14 residues in the CDR3. The CDR3 loop reads CASSKQGGNTEAFF. The CDR3 DNA reads as TGTGCCAGCAGTAAACAGGGGGGGAACACTGAAGCTTTCTTT.

This clone was counted a single time. The chain links TRBV10-3 to TRBJ2-3, with TRBD2 matching over 7 bases. The CDR3 is 15 amino acids. V lost 5 bases and J lost 0; bases outside the gene matches: 5. The germline V gene encodes CDR1 ENHRY and CDR2 SYGVKD. The CDR3 nucleotides are TGTGCCATCAGTCGGGACTATATTAGCACAGATACGCAGTATTTT. This gives the protein CAISRDYISTDTQYF.

This chain connects TRBV19 to TRBJ1-5; 8 bases map to TRBD1. This CDR3 region has 15 residues. The germline V gene has CDR1 LNHDA and CDR2 SQIVND (reference sequence). J was trimmed by 3 bases and V by 6 bases; bases with no gene match: 7. The CDR3 protein is CASSLTGDDNQPQHF. Here the CDR3 DNA reads TGTGCCAGTAGCCTGACAGGGGATGACAATCAGCCCCAGCATTTT.

The chain has TRBV5-1 and TRBJ1-1; D is undetermined. The V end was cut by 2 bases, the J end by 5 bases, with 13 bases between. The length of the CDR3 is 14 residues. Per germline, CDR1 SGHRS and CDR2 YFSETQ. CDR3 sequence: CASSLGPLGTEAFF. The CDR3, as DNA: TGCGCCAGCAGCTTAGGACCCCTAGGGACTGAAGCTTTCTTT.

This chain joins TRBV28 and TRBJ2-6, with D possibly being TRBD1 (7 bases). The CDR3 consists of 21 residues. CDR1 is MDHEN, CDR2 SYDVKM, per germline. With 1 base removed from V and 0 bases from J, the gap between germline ends came to 22 bases. CDR3 DNA: TGTGCCAGCAGTTTATCGTGGAGGGGGCTTGGGGATAGCTCTGGGGCCAACGTCCTGACTTTC. Residues: CASSLSWRGLGDSSGANVLTF. Variable domain in full (rest from reference TRBV28 and TRBJ2-6): DVKVTQSSRYLVKRTGEKVFLECVQDMDHENMFWYRQDPGLGLRLIYFSYDVKMKEKGDIPEGYSVSREKKERFSLILESASTNQTSMYLCASSLSWRGLGDSSGANVLTFGAGSRLTVL.

The chain couples TRBV29-1 to TRBJ1-1, with no clear D. The V gene lost 6 bases and the J gene lost 1 base, with 9 bases spanning the gap. Germline CDR1 is SQVTM and CDR2 is ANQGSEA. This CDR3 has 12 amino acids. The CDR3 bases are TGCAGCGTCCGACGGCAGAACACTGAAGCTTTCTTT. It yields the protein CSVRRQNTEAFF.

CDR3 nucleotides: TGTGCCAGTACAGGGAACCCCTACGAGCAGTACTTC. Its protein product is CASTGNPYEQYF. The chain carries TRBV28 and TRBJ2-7; possible D gene TRBD1, 6 bases. V was trimmed by 9 bases and J by 2 bases, leaving 11 bases between them. The CDR3 has 12 amino acids. CDR1 and CDR2 (germline): MDHEN, SYDVKM.

This chain links TRBV5-1 with TRBJ1-3; D gene ambiguous. CDR3 length: 17 residues. Trimming removed 5 bases from V and 0 bases from J, with 18 bases in between. Germline CDR1 and CDR2: SGHRS and YFSETQ. CDR3 sequence: CASSPAYAGTSGNTIYF. The CDR3 DNA sequence: TGCGCCAGCAGTCCCGCGTACGCCGGAACCTCTGGAAACACCATATATTTT.

V gene TRBV28 combines with J gene TRBJ2-6; TRBD2 matches 9 bases. The CDR3 runs to 14 residues. The ends lost 11 bases at V and 1 base at J; junction bases unmatched: 3. Germline V gives CDR1 MDHEN, CDR2 SYDVKM. The CDR3 is CACSGGSGANVLTF. The CDR3 DNA is TGTGCCTGTAGCGGGGGTTCTGGGGCCAACGTCCTGACTTTC.

This chain links TRBV4-2 with TRBJ2-1; D unresolved. The CDR3 length is 14 residues. The ends were cut back, 0 bases at V and 7 bases at J, with 10 bases in the middle. Germline CDR1 is LGHNA and CDR2 is YNFKEQ. DNA of the CDR3: TGTGCCAGCAGCCAAGATTTGCAAGATAATGAGCAGTTCTTC. Translated: CASSQDLQDNEQFF.